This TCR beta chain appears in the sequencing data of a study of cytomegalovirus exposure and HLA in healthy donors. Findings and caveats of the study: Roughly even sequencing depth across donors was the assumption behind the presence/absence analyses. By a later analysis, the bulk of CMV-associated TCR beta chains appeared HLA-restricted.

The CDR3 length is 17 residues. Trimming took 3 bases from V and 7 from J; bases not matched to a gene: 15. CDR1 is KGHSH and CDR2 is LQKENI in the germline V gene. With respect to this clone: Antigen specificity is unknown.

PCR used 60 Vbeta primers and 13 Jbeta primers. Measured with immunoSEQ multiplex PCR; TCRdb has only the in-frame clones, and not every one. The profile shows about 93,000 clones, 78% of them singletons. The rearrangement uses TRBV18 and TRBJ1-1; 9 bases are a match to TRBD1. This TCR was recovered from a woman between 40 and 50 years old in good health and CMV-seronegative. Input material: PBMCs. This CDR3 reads CASSPQMDRGFKIEAFF. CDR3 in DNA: TGTGCCAGCTCACCCCAAATGGACAGGGGCTTCAAGATTGAAGCTTTCTTT.